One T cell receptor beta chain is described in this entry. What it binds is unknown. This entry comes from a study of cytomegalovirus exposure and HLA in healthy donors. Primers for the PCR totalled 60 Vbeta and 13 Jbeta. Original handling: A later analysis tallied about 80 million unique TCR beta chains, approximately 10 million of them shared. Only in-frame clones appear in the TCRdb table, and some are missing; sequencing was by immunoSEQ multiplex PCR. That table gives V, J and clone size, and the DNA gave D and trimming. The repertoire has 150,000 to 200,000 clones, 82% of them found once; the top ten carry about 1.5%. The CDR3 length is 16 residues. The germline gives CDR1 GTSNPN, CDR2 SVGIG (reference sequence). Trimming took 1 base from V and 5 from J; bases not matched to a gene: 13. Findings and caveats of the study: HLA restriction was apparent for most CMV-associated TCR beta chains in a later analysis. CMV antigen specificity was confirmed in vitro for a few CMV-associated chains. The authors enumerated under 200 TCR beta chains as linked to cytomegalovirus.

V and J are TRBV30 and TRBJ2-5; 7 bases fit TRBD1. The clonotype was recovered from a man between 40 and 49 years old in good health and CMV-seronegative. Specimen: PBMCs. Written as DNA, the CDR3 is TGTGCCTGGAGTGGCATGGACAGGCTTAAAGGGGAGACCCAGTACTTC. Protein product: CAWSGMDRLKGETQYF.